Sequencing of this T cell receptor (beta chain) was carried out in a study of tumor and adjacent non-tumor tissue in lung cancer. Study background: Histology: 12 adenocarcinoma, a couple of squamous cell carcinoma, 1 small cell lung cancer. On average, productive TCRbeta reads reached about 4.17 million per sample.

This sample's RNA came from whole unsorted tissue. This non-tumor lung sample came from over 3 cm beyond the tumor edge. Between August and November 2014, newly diagnosed, chemotherapy-naive lung cancer patients underwent thoracic surgery in China. Trimming cost V 9 bases and J 2 bases, with 46 bases left between them. This CDR3 is 24 amino acids long. A note on this clonotype: Its target is not known.

Study findings and constraints: In normal lung, the top 100 clones were significantly more dominant than in tumor.

Three rounds of nested PCR, following a modified ARM-PCR protocol, produced the TCRbeta library. Each CDR3 protein is one row after TCRdb ran MiXCR on the multiplex PCR reads. The sample lists some 80,000 distinct CDR3 sequences, approximately 80% occurring once. The origin of this receptor is a man between 60 and 75 years old with non-small cell lung cancer. The rearrangement uses TRBV12-3 or TRBV12-4 and TRBJ2-5; weak D call: TRBD2 (13 bases). The sequenced material came from distant non-tumor lung tissue. CDR3: CASSLVGGTGGELAGGHTQETQYF. In nucleotides, the CDR3 is TGTGCCAGTAGTCTGGTTGGAGGGACAGGGGGCGAACTAGCGGGAGGGCACACTCAAGAGACCCAGTACTTC.